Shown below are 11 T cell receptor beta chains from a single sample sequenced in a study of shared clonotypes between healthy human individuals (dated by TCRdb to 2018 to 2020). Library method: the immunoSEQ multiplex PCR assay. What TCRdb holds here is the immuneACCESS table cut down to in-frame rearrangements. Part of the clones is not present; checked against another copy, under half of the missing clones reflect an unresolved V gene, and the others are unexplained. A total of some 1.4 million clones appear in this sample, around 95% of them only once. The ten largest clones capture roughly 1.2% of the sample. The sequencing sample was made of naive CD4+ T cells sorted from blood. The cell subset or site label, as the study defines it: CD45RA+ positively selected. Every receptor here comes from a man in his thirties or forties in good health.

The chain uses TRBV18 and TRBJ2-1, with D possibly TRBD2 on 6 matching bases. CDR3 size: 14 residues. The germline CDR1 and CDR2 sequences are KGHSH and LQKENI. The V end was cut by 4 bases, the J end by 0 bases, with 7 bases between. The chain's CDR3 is CASSLADSYNEQFF. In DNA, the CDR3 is TGTGCCAGCTCACTAGCGGACTCCTACAATGAGCAGTTCTTC.

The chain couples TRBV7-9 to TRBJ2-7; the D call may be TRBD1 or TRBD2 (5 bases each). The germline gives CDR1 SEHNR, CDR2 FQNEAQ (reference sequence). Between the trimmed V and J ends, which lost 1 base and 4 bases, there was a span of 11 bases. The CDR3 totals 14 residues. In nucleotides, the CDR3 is TGTGCCAGCAGCTTAGGCGGCAGGGAGTACGAGCAGTACTTC. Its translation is CASSLGGREYEQYF. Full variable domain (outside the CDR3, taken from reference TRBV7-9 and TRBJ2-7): DTGVSQNPRHKITKRGQNVTFRCDPISEHNRLYWYRQTLGQGPEFLTYFQNEAQLEKSRLLSDRFSAERPKGSFSTLEIQRTEQGDSAMYLCASSLGGREYEQYFGPGTRLTVT.

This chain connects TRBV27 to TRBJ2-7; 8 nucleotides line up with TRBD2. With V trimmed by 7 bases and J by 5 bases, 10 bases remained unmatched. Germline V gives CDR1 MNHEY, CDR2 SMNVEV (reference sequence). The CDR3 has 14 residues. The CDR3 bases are TGTGCCAGCACCCTAGTCGCGGGAGGTAACGAGCAGTACTTC. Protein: CASTLVAGGNEQYF.

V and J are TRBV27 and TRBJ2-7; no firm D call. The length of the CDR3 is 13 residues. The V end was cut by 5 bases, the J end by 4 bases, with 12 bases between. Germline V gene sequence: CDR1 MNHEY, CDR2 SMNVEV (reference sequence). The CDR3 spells CASSRTPGYEQYF. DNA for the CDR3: TGTGCCAGCAGTCGGACCCCCGGGTACGAGCAGTACTTC.

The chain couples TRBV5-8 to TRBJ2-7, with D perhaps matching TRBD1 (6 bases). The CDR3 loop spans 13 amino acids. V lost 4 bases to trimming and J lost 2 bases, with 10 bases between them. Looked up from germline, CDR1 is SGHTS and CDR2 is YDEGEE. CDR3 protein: CASSRDIPYEQYF. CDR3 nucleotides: TGTGCCAGCAGCCGGGACATCCCCTACGAGCAGTACTTC.

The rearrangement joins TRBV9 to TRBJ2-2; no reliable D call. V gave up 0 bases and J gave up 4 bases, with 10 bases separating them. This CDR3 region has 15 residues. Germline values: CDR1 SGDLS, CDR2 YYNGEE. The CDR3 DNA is TGTGCCAGCAGCGTAGACCCGACATCCACCGGGGAGCTGTTTTTT. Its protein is CASSVDPTSTGELFF.

The CDR3 region is CASSPQGVNYGYTF. In DNA, the CDR3 is TGTGCCAGCTCACCACAAGGGGTCAACTATGGCTACACCTTC. The rearrangement links TRBV18 to TRBJ1-2; D is possibly TRBD1 (5 bases). This CDR3 comprises 14 residues. Germline V CDR1 and CDR2: KGHSH, LQKENI. V shed 1 base and J shed 2 bases, with 8 bases lying between them.

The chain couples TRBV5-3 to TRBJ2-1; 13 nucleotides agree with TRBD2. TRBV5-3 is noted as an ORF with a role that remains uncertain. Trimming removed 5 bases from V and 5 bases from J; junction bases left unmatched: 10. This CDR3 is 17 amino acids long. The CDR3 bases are TGTGCCAGAAGACAGGGGGGACTAGCGGGGACGGACAATGAGCAGTTCTTC. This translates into CARRQGGLAGTDNEQFF.

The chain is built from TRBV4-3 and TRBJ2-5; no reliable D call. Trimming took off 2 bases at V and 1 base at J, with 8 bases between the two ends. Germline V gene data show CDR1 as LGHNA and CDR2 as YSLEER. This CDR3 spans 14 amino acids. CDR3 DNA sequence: TGCGCCAGCAGCCAACACAACAGCCAAGAGACCCAGTACTTC. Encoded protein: CASSQHNSQETQYF.

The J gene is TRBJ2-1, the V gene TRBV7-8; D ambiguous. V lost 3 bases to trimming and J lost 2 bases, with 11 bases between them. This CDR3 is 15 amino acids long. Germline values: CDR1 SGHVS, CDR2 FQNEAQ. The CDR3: CASSFRIETYNEQFF. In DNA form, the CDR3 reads TGTGCCAGCAGCTTTCGCATAGAGACCTACAATGAGCAGTTCTTC.

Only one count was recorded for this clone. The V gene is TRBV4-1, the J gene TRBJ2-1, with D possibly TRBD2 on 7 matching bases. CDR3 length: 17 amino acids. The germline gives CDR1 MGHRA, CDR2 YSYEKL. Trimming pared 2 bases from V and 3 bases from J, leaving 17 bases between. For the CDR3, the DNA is TGCGCCAGCAGCCAAACGGTAAGCGGGACACTCTACAATGAGCAGTTCTTC. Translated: CASSQTVSGTLYNEQFF.